One sample yielded the 5 T cell receptor beta chains listed below, sequenced in a study of identical twins. TCRdb re-called the 5' RACE reads with MiXCR, one entry per CDR3 protein. The table includes nearly 250,000 distinct CDR3 sequences, about 7% detected once. These data are also associated with another study on yellow fever vaccine responses in identical twins.

Sequencing was carried out using memory (CD45RO+) T cells sorted from blood. These receptors were taken from a woman aged 18-30 years in good health.

This clonotype was seen repeatedly, ten times or more. This sequence joins TRBV11-3 and TRBJ1-5; unclear D gene. The V end lost 4 bases, the J end lost 4 bases, and 14 bases lay between the germline ends. Germline V gives CDR1 SGHNT, CDR2 YENEEA. The length of the CDR3 is 15 residues. CDR3 sequence (DNA): TGTGCCAGCAGCTCAGACGGGTTTCGAAATCAGCCCCAGCATTTT. This translates into CASSSDGFRNQPQHF. Filled out from reference TRBV11-3 and TRBJ1-5, the complete variable domain reads EAGVVQSPRYKIIEKKQPVAFWCNPISGHNTLYWYLQNLGQGPELLIRYENEEAVDDSQLPKDRFSAERLKGVDSTLKIQPAELGDSAVYLCASSSDGFRNQPQHFGDGTRLSIL.

This rearrangement joins TRBV24-1 to TRBJ2-2; 9 nucleotides line up with TRBD1. V shed 7 bases, J shed 3 bases, and the junction held 8 bases outside the gene matches. The germline V gene encodes CDR1 KGHDR and CDR2 SFDVKD. The length of the CDR3 is 16 residues. The CDR3 spells CATRDPRQGDTGELFF. CDR3 bases: TGTGCCACCAGGGACCCTAGACAGGGGGACACCGGGGAGCTGTTTTTT.

There are a few counts of this clonotype. The rearrangement links TRBV5-8 to TRBJ2-7; TRBD1 agrees at 7 bases. This CDR3 has 13 amino acids. The V segment lost 4 bases and the J segment 5 bases; nucleotides outside the gene matches: 6. Germline values: CDR1 SGHTS, CDR2 YDEGEE. CDR3 DNA sequence: TGTGCCAGCAGCAAGACAGGGTTCGACGAGCAGTACTTC. Translated: CASSKTGFDEQYF.

The chain carries TRBV28 and TRBJ2-4, with 11 bases fitting TRBD2. Germline V gene lookup returns CDR1 MDHEN and CDR2 SYDVKM. V lost 2 bases to trimming and J lost 5 bases; unmatched junction nucleotides: 5. This CDR3 region has 16 residues. CDR3 sequence (DNA): TGTGCCAGCAGTTTAATAGCGGGGGGGCATGAAAACATTCAGTACTTC. It is translated as CASSLIAGGHENIQYF.

This clonotype has ten or more counts. V gene TRBV20-1 combines with J gene TRBJ2-1; 9 bases are shared with TRBD2. Per the germline V gene, CDR1 is DFQATT and CDR2 is SNEGSKA (reference sequence). CDR3 size: 14 residues. Germline trimming cut 6 bases from V and 4 bases from J; bases unmatched to any gene: 7. The CDR3 is CSAPRGGGYNEQFF. CDR3 nucleotides: TGCAGTGCACCGCGGGGGGGCGGATACAATGAGCAGTTCTTC.